A single sample gave rise to the 6 T cell receptor beta chains below, sequenced in a study of monozygotic twins with inflammatory bowel disease. TCRdb re-called the 5' RACE reads; one entry per CDR3 protein, DNA not given. Its table records a few hundred thousand distinct CDR3 sequences. Sequencing was done on a sample of blood. The source of these receptors is a human donor with ulcerative colitis or Crohn's disease, or a healthy co-twin of an affected twin (not recorded which).

The rearrangement links TRBV10-3 to TRBJ1-1; TCRdb picks TRBD1, but there is no DNA to check that call. Germline V gene lookup returns CDR1 ENHRY and CDR2 SYGVKD. This CDR3 is 15 amino acids long. CDR3 sequence reads: CAISDAGQGNTEAFF.

The CDR3 sequence: CASSLRTDFTEAFF. J is TRBJ1-1 and V is TRBV5-1; TCRdb calls TRBD1, which cannot be checked without DNA. This CDR3 spans 14 amino acids. Germline CDR1 SGHRS, CDR2 YFSETQ.

The CDR3 loop reads CASSPDRARELFF. V is TRBV7-2 and J is TRBJ2-2; TCRdb names TRBD1, which stays unverified in the absence of DNA. CDR3 length: 13 residues. In germline, CDR1 is SGHTA, CDR2 FQGNSA. Supplemented by reference TRBV7-2 and TRBJ2-2, the full variable domain reads GAGVSQSPSNKVTEKGKDVELRCDPISGHTALYWYRQSLGQGLEFLIYFQGNSAPDKSGLPSDRFSAERTGGSVSTLTIQRTQQEDSAVYLCASSPDRARELFFGEGSRLTVL.

This CDR3 is CAWTRTGTEAFF. The rearrangement links TRBV30 to TRBJ1-1. There are 12 residues in the CDR3. The germline gives CDR1 GTSNPN, CDR2 SVGIG (reference sequence). The full variable domain, rest sourced from reference TRBV30 and TRBJ1-1, is SQTIHQWPATLVQPVGSPLSLECTVEGTSNPNLYWYRQAAGRGLQLLFYSVGIGQISSEVPQNLSASRPQDRQFILSSKKLLLSDSGFYLCAWTRTGTEAFFGQGTRLTVV.

The gene calls are TRBV4-1 and TRBJ1-6. The length of the CDR3 is 12 residues. Germline V gene data show CDR1 as MGHRA and CDR2 as YSYEKL. CDR3 in amino acids: CASRFLDSPLHF.

V gene TRBV19 combines with J gene TRBJ2-3. The CDR3 length is 12 residues. Per germline, CDR1 LNHDA and CDR2 SQIVND (reference sequence). CDR3: CASNLPGDTQYF. Complete variable domain (other parts from reference TRBV19 and TRBJ2-3): DGGITQSPKYLFRKEGQNVTLSCEQNLNHDAMYWYRQDPGQGLRLIYYSQIVNDFQKGDIAEGYSVSREKKESFPLTVTSAQKNPTAFYLCASNLPGDTQYFGPGTRLTVL.